Listed below are T cell receptor beta chains from one sample, sequenced in a study of cytomegalovirus exposure and HLA in healthy donors. Sequencing was performed with immunoSEQ multiplex PCR; in TCRdb, only in-frame clones are kept and a portion is missing. The sample shows tens of thousands of clones, roughly 86% of them seen only once. Sequencing was performed on PBMCs. The receptor source for this set is a man in his thirties or forties in good health and CMV-seropositive. CDR3s include the opening cysteine and the closing phenylalanine or tryptophan. Each record gives: clone size, J gene, V gene, D gene, CDR3 protein, CDR3 DNA. A D gene is named only where the DNA matches it firmly. Not all rows give a size; the values are once, few, many and, for expanded clones, a class.

once,TRBJ2-5,TRBV9,TRBD1,CASSRQGWQETQYF,TGTGCCAGCAGCAGACAGGGGTGGCAAGAGACCCAGTACTTC
-,TRBJ2-3,TRBV13,TRBD2,CASRLSGRVMNTQYF,TGTGCCAGCAGACTTAGCGGGAGGGTGATGAATACGCAGTATTTT
once,TRBJ2-3,TRBV7-8,-,CASSFLPSTTDTQYF,TGTGCCAGCAGCTTTTTACCCTCCACAACGGATACGCAGTATTTT
few,TRBJ2-1,TRBV5-8,-,CASSLDTGLSSYNEQFF,TGTGCCAGCAGCTTGGACACAGGGCTAAGCTCCTACAATGAGCAGTTCTTC
-,TRBJ2-3,TRBV5-4,TRBD1,CASSPKGAPGTDTQYF,TGTGCCAGCAGCCCAAAGGGGGCCCCGGGCACAGATACGCAGTATTTT
-,TRBJ1-1,TRBV27,TRBD1,CASSTPGTGNTEAFF,TGTGCCAGCAGTACCCCCGGGACAGGGAACACTGAAGCTTTCTTT
-,TRBJ2-7,TRBV11-2,TRBD2,CASSLASVFSASGTREQYF,TGTGCCAGCAGCTTAGCTTCGGTTTTTTCGGCTAGCGGGACCCGCGAGCAGTACTTC
-,TRBJ1-5,TRBV19,TRBD1,CASSRTGTGSNQPQHF,TGTGCCAGTAGTCGGACCGGGACAGGGAGCAATCAGCCCCAGCATTTT
-,TRBJ1-5,TRBV18,TRBD1,CASSPGTGIAGGAQHF,TGTGCCAGCTCACCAGGGACAGGCATTGCGGGAGGGGCCCAGCATTTT
-,TRBJ2-7,TRBV6-6,TRBD2,CASSPRLAGAGGEQYF,TGTGCCAGCAGTCCCCGACTAGCGGGAGCGGGCGGCGAGCAGTACTTC
-,TRBJ1-3,TRBV27,-,CASSLRGYSGNTIYF,TGTGCCAGCAGCCTCCGCGGTTACTCTGGAAACACCATATATTTT
-,TRBJ2-7,TRBV27,-,CASSPLTASYEQYF,TGTGCCAGCAGTCCGTTGACAGCCTCCTACGAGCAGTACTTC
-,TRBJ2-2,TRBV27,TRBD2,CASEGLAGGNTGELFF,TGTGCCAGCGAAGGACTAGCGGGAGGGAACACCGGGGAGCTGTTTTTT
-,TRBJ2-7,TRBV9,TRBD1,CASSAGTGGPYEQYF,TGTGCCAGCAGCGCCGGGACAGGGGGTCCCTACGAGCAGTACTTC
-,TRBJ2-2,TRBV7-2,TRBD1,CASSLRQGANGELFF,TGTGCCAGCAGCCTAAGACAGGGGGCGAACGGGGAGCTGTTTTTT
once,TRBJ2-5,TRBV4-1,TRBD2,CASSPEREIGETQYF,TGCGCCAGCAGCCCCGAGCGGGAGATAGGGGAGACCCAGTACTTC